The clone carrying this T cell receptor (beta chain) was counted at least ten times. The data belong to a study of human CD8 memory T cell subsets. Trimming shortened V by 1 base and J by 8 bases, and 14 bases separated the two germline ends. This CDR3 has 14 residues. The germline CDR1 and CDR2 sequences are SGHDN and FVKESK. By UMI-labeled 5' RACE, the TCR beta libraries were made. Each CDR3 protein is one row after TCRdb ran MiXCR on the 5' RACE reads. The sample contains roughly 8,000 distinct CDR3 sequences, about 3.9% of which appear only once. The sequenced sample was CD8+ T cells from PBMCs. The TCR originated in a human donor in good health. The chain has TRBV14 and TRBJ1-2, with D uncertain. In DNA form, the CDR3 reads TGTGCCAGCAGCCAAGTTCGAGGGCCGGAAGGCTACACCTTC. It is translated as CASSQVRGPEGYTF.